These T cell receptor beta chains were read from a single sample in a study of vaccination and CD4 T cells after COVID-19. The antigens for these receptors are not known. TCRdb reprocessed the PCR reads via MiXCR and lists one record per CDR3 protein. This sample has around 25,000 distinct CDR3 sequences; roughly 44% occur once, and the top ten carry roughly 7.8%. Specimen: CD4+ T cells from blood, cultured in vitro. These receptors were obtained from a human donor who had recovered from COVID-19. CDR3s include the opening cysteine and the closing phenylalanine or tryptophan. The order of the fields is V gene, clone size, D gene, J gene, CDR3 protein, CDR3 DNA. A D gene is named only where the DNA matches it firmly. Clone size is stated in some rows and not others, as once, few, many or a class when expanded.

TRBV10-3,NA,NA,TRBJ1-1,CAISPADTEAFF,TGTGCCATCAGCCCGGCCGACACTGAAGCTTTCTTT
TRBV21-1,NA,NA,TRBJ1-2,CASIFTGSAYGYTF,TGTGCCAGCATCTTCACAGGGTCGGCCTATGGCTACACCTTC
TRBV5-4,NA,TRBD1,TRBJ2-1,CASSLGQGAYNEQFF,TGTGCCAGCAGCCTTGGACAGGGGGCCTACAATGAGCAGTTCTTC
TRBV28,NA,TRBD1,TRBJ2-7,CASGHNGRTGTYEQYF,TGTGCCAGCGGCCATAACGGGCGGACAGGGACCTACGAGCAGTACTTC
TRBV20-1,few,NA,TRBJ1-5,CSAPLTGSNQPQHF,TGCAGTGCACCCCTGACGGGAAGCAATCAGCCCCAGCATTTT
TRBV6-5,NA,TRBD2,TRBJ2-2,CASSYDGGRLSGELFF,TGTGCCAGCAGTTACGACGGCGGGAGGTTGTCCGGGGAGCTGTTTTTT
TRBV7-2,few,NA,TRBJ1-1,CASSRMGRRDTEAFF,TGTGCCAGCAGTCGGATGGGGAGGAGGGACACTGAAGCTTTCTTT
TRBV28,NA,NA,TRBJ2-7,CASRDRGFSYEQYF,TGTGCCAGCAGGGATCGGGGGTTTTCCTACGAGCAGTACTTC
TRBV6-2/TRBV6-3,few,TRBD1,TRBJ2-7,CASSYRQGVGPYEQYF,TGTGCCAGCAGTTACCGACAGGGGGTTGGGCCCTACGAGCAGTACTTC
TRBV28,medium-sized,NA,TRBJ2-5,CASSLPTQAGETQYF,TGTGCCAGCAGTTTACCGACCCAGGCGGGAGAGACCCAGTACTTC
TRBV20-1,few,NA,TRBJ2-1,CSAALGPGAYNEQFF,TGCAGTGCTGCCCTGGGGCCTGGAGCCTACAATGAGCAGTTCTTC
TRBV18,NA,TRBD1,TRBJ1-5,CASTGQYNQPQHF,TGTGCCAGCACGGGACAGTACAATCAGCCCCAGCATTTT
TRBV20-1,NA,NA,TRBJ1-1,CSARVWGTNTEAFF,TGCAGTGCTAGAGTGTGGGGGACCAACACTGAAGCTTTCTTT
TRBV29-1,NA,NA,TRBJ2-3,CSVVGGGGLDTQYF,TGCAGCGTTGTTGGAGGGGGCGGCCTCGATACGCAGTATTTT
TRBV7-8,NA,NA,TRBJ1-3,CASSVKQGNTIYF,TGTGCCAGCAGCGTTAAACAGGGAAACACCATATATTTT
TRBV28,NA,NA,TRBJ2-3,CASTKRGSDTQYF,TGTGCCAGCACCAAGAGGGGATCTGATACGCAGTATTTT
TRBV4-1,NA,TRBD2,TRBJ2-5,CASSQDRPGAGVLETQYF,TGCGCCAGCAGCCAAGATCGCCCAGGCGCGGGAGTTCTGGAGACCCAGTACTTC
TRBV28,NA,NA,TRBJ1-3,CASSPGPYSGNTIYF,TGTGCCAGCAGCCCAGGGCCCTACTCTGGAAACACCATATATTTT
TRBV11-3,NA,NA,TRBJ2-7,CASSFRSYEQYF,TGTGCCAGCAGCTTCCGTTCCTACGAGCAGTACTTC
TRBV20-1,NA,TRBD1,TRBJ1-2,CSARDRDSYRGYTF,TGCAGTGCTAGAGATCGGGACAGCTACAGGGGCTACACCTTC
TRBV6-1,few,TRBD1,TRBJ2-7,CASSNRQGAYEQYF,TGTGCCAGCAGTAATAGACAGGGCGCCTACGAGCAGTACTTC
TRBV15,NA,NA,TRBJ2-3,CATSRLNPGSTDTQYF,TGTGCCACCAGCAGATTAAATCCGGGGTCCACAGATACGCAGTATTTT
TRBV28,NA,NA,TRBJ2-1,CASSNRNEQFF,TGTGCCAGCAGTAACCGTAATGAGCAGTTCTTC
TRBV19,few,NA,TRBJ2-7,CAGRGTAYEQYF,TGTGCCGGGCGGGGGACAGCTTACGAGCAGTACTTC
TRBV9,NA,TRBD1,TRBJ1-2,CASSGDRGSYYGYTF,TGTGCCAGCAGTGGGGACAGGGGGAGTTATTATGGCTACACCTTC
TRBV7-2,few,NA,TRBJ2-1,CASSLGLSAYNEQFF,TGTGCCAGCAGCTTGGGACTGAGCGCCTACAATGAGCAGTTCTTC
TRBV24-1,NA,NA,TRBJ2-5,CATSHGTYQETQYF,TGTGCCACCTCACACGGCACCTACCAAGAGACCCAGTACTTC
TRBV28,NA,TRBD1,TRBJ1-1,CASSPAGGGVGMNTEAFF,TGTGCCAGCAGTCCGGCCGGAGGGGGCGTGGGTATGAACACTGAAGCTTTCTTT
TRBV25-1,NA,TRBD1,TRBJ2-7,CASNSDTGVYEQYF,TGTGCCAGCAACTCTGACACAGGGGTCTACGAGCAGTACTTC
TRBV20-1,NA,NA,TRBJ1-5,CSASPPGAIAQHF,TGCAGTGCTAGCCCACCAGGGGCTATAGCCCAGCATTTT
TRBV12-3/TRBV12-4,NA,NA,TRBJ1-5,CASSLGSNQPQHF,TGTGCCAGCAGTTTAGGAAGTAATCAGCCCCAGCATTTT
TRBV30,NA,TRBD1,TRBJ1-1,CAWSHTRGPLAFF,TGTGCCTGGAGCCACACAAGGGGGCCGCTAGCTTTCTTT
TRBV7-2,few,NA,TRBJ1-2,CASSLVGQGSGYTF,TGTGCCAGCAGCTTAGTAGGCCAGGGGTCCGGCTACACCTTC
TRBV7-2,few,NA,TRBJ2-4,CASSPRGHIQYF,TGTGCCAGCAGTCCACGGGGCCACATTCAGTACTTC
TRBV30,NA,NA,TRBJ2-5,CAWSVLMTSGAETQYF,TGTGCCTGGAGTGTACTTATGACTAGTGGGGCGGAGACCCAGTACTTC
TRBV6-2/TRBV6-3,few,TRBD1,TRBJ1-1,CASSSPGQGNWNTEAFF,TGTGCCAGCAGTTCCCCGGGACAGGGGAATTGGAACACTGAAGCTTTCTTT
TRBV7-9,NA,TRBD1,TRBJ1-1,CASSWDRPRTEAFF,TGTGCCAGCAGCTGGGACAGGCCCCGGACTGAAGCTTTCTTT
TRBV6-1,NA,NA,TRBJ2-7,CASKRDQTSAGEQYF,TGTGCCAGCAAGAGGGACCAAACGTCCGCTGGCGAGCAGTACTTC
TRBV6-1,few,NA,TRBJ2-2,CASRSRVRTGELFF,TGTGCCAGCAGAAGCAGGGTCCGGACCGGGGAGCTGTTTTTT
TRBV28,NA,NA,TRBJ2-1,CASSPMYNEQFF,TGTGCCAGCAGTCCGATGTACAATGAGCAGTTCTTC
TRBV6-1,NA,TRBD1,TRBJ1-5,CASSQDRGMSKSQPQHF,TGTGCCAGCAGCCAGGACAGGGGGATGAGTAAAAGTCAGCCCCAGCATTTT
TRBV20-1,few,NA,TRBJ2-5,CSARDINRQETQYF,TGCAGTGCTAGAGACATTAACAGACAAGAGACCCAGTACTTC
TRBV7-9,NA,NA,TRBJ1-2,CASSLGAGRYGYTF,TGTGCCAGCAGCTTAGGCGCAGGGCGCTATGGCTACACCTTC
TRBV19,NA,NA,TRBJ2-7,CASSVDSNSYEQYF,TGTGCCAGTAGTGTGGACAGCAACTCCTACGAGCAGTACTTC
TRBV27,few,NA,TRBJ1-5,CASSLFGNQPQHF,TGTGCCAGCAGTTTATTCGGCAATCAGCCCCAGCATTTT
TRBV20-1,NA,NA,TRBJ2-2,CSAENRQRLTGELFF,TGCAGTGCCGAGAACCGACAGAGATTGACCGGGGAGCTGTTTTTT
TRBV6-1,NA,NA,TRBJ2-7,CASTLQGAVGYEQYF,TGTGCCAGCACCCTACAGGGTGCCGTGGGGTACGAGCAGTACTTC